A selection of T cell receptor beta chains follows, all from one sample in a study of shared clonotypes between healthy human individuals. Only in-frame clones appear in the TCRdb table, and some are missing; sequencing was by immunoSEQ multiplex PCR. The sample has about 2,100,000 clones, 93% seen once. The sequencing sample was made of naive CD8+ T cells from PBMCs. The receptors originated from a man younger than 35 in good health. Some clones in this sample may be carry-over from other donors' samples. CDR3s include the opening cysteine and the closing phenylalanine or tryptophan. Each record gives: V gene, J gene, CDR3 protein.

TRBV18,TRBJ2-5,CASSPSLADQETQYF
TRBV27,TRBJ2-2,CASSSTGRTGELFF
TRBV9,TRBJ2-2,CASSVVQIENTGELFF
TRBV28,TRBJ2-7,CASSPTTGVPGEQYF
TRBV7-9,TRBJ2-5,CASSSYPGQGGETQYF
TRBV28,TRBJ2-1,CASSLFTSGRLRGSYNEQFF
TRBV27,TRBJ2-1,CASSLSNGRDNEQFF
TRBV15,TRBJ2-7,CATSSSLGPSSYEQYF
TRBV18,TRBJ2-1,CASSPLRGSYNEQFF
TRBV7-9,TRBJ1-1,CAATGVNTEAFF
TRBV12-5,TRBJ2-3,CASGLWAQDTQYF
TRBV2,TRBJ2-1,CASMGREPNEQFF
TRBV5-1,TRBJ2-7,CASSPTGTGFYEQYF
TRBV10-3,TRBJ2-7,CAISASLAPYEQYF
TRBV9,TRBJ2-3,CASSGGVYQQYF
TRBV10-2,TRBJ2-7,CASRDDWPAGRTYEQYF
TRBV27,TRBJ1-1,CASSLAQGNTEAFF
TRBV7-9,TRBJ1-1,CASSSPSGTGTEAFF
TRBV5-4,TRBJ2-7,CASSLEASGRAYEQYF
TRBV27,TRBJ2-7,CASGVFAGTGVLEQYF
TRBV7-9,TRBJ1-1,CASSSRQENTEAFF
TRBV5-1,TRBJ2-2,CASSLLISGNTGELFF
TRBV7-9,TRBJ2-1,CASSLGQGRDEQFF
TRBV19,TRBJ2-7,CASSLTRLAESSYEQYF
TRBV30,TRBJ2-7,CASERDLEQYF
TRBV28,TRBJ2-1,CAINLGDHYNEQFF
TRBV9,TRBJ1-1,CASTVGGAGGTEAFF
TRBV2,TRBJ2-7,CASRYWGYEQYF
TRBV4-3,TRBJ2-1,CASSQDLGLAGRGEQFF
TRBV5-1,TRBJ2-5,CASSVDSLQETRYF
TRBV28,TRBJ1-1,CASRVPNKGGEAFF
TRBV27,TRBJ2-7,CASSWRQIDYEQYF
TRBV27,TRBJ2-7,CASSLIGTSGSYEQYF
TRBV7-9,TRBJ1-3,CASSSRDRILSSGNTIYF
TRBV7-6,TRBJ2-1,CASSLPTTSTGVSYNEQFF
TRBV19,TRBJ2-7,CASSPFGTGSYEQYF
TRBV11-2,TRBJ2-7,CASSLGTYYEQYF
TRBV7-9,TRBJ2-7,CASSHGGPPLGRQYF
TRBV29-1,TRBJ2-1,CSVERPRELAGSSYNEQFF
TRBV4-3,TRBJ2-1,CASSSGGVNEQFF